The 4 T cell receptor beta chains listed next were all sequenced from one sample in a study of blood T cell repertoires in COVID-19. The method was immunoSEQ multiplex PCR; TCRdb's version includes in-frame clones alone and lacks a portion of them. The sample includes approximately 94,000 clones, roughly 84% of them seen just once. Sample: peripheral blood. The receptors were sampled from a man aged 25-45 years in a cohort sampled during active COVID-19.

In its sample, this clone was seen once. The chain is built from TRBV10-3 and TRBJ1-3, with TRBD1 as a possible D gene (5 bases). The V end was cut by 3 bases, the J end by 3 bases, with 12 bases between. The CDR3 spans 15 residues. Germline V gene data show CDR1 as ENHRY and CDR2 as SYGVKD. This CDR3 is CAISDPTDRGNTIYF. The DNA for the CDR3 is TGTGCCATCAGTGACCCGACAGACCGTGGAAACACCATATATTTT.

J is TRBJ1-2 and V is TRBV7-9; possible D gene TRBD1, 5 bases. V was pared by 4 bases and J by 3 bases, with 9 bases between. Per the germline V gene, CDR1 is SEHNR and CDR2 is FQNEAQ (reference sequence). The CDR3 sequence is 13 residues long. CDR3 amino acids: CASSSQVDYGYTF. The CDR3 nucleotides are TGTGCCAGCAGCTCACAGGTGGACTATGGCTACACCTTC.

The chain carries TRBV19 and TRBJ2-3, with TRBD2 matching over 8 bases. This CDR3 is built from 15 residues. The V and J ends lost 5 bases and 4 bases, in that order; junction bases with no gene match: 8. The germline V gene has CDR1 LNHDA and CDR2 SQIVND (reference sequence). CDR3 in DNA: TGTGCCAGTAGTGCACCCGGGGGGGCCCCAGATACGCAGTATTTT. Translated, it gives CASSAPGGAPDTQYF.

The V and J genes are TRBV18 and TRBJ1-1; 12 bases align to TRBD1. The CDR3 consists of 15 residues. Germline CDR1 KGHSH, CDR2 LQKENI. V was pared by 2 bases and J by 4 bases, with 2 bases of the junction left unmatched. The CDR3 DNA is TGTGCCAGCTCACCAACGGGACAGGGGGCCACTGAAGCTTTCTTT. This codes for CASSPTGQGATEAFF.